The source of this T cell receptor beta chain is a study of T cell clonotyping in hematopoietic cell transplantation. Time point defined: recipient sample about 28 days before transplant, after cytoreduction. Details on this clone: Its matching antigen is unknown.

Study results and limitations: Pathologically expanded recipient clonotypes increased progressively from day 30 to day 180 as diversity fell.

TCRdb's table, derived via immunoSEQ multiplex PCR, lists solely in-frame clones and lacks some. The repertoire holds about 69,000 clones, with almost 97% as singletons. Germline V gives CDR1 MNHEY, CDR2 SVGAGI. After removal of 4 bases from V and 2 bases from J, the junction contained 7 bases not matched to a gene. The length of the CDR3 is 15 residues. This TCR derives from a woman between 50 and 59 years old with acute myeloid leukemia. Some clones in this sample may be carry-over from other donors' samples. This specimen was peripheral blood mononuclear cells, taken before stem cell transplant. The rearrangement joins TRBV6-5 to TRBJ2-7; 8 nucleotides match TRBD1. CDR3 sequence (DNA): TGTGCCAGCAGTTCCCCGGGGACAGGAGCCTACGAGCAGTACTTC. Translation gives CASSSPGTGAYEQYF.